The sequence of this T cell receptor beta chain was determined in a study of OX40 agonist ivuxolimab in advanced cancers. Study details: Melanoma, hepatocellular carcinoma, head and neck or renal cell cancer occurred in dose-escalation patients. Patients achieving partial responses numbered three: one hepatocellular carcinoma case and two cutaneous melanoma cases.

Study-level points and caveats: Still undetermined is the antigen specificity of the expanded peripheral T cells.

Produced via immunoSEQ multiplex PCR; TCRdb's table is partial and in-frame only. Here the sample spans roughly 70,000 clones, roughly 80% being singletons. CDR1 and CDR2 (germline): SGHRS, YFSETQ. The CDR3 sequence is 15 residues long. Trimming cost V 7 bases and J 0 bases; bases outside gene matches: 7. In the case of this clone: Its matching antigen is unknown.

This specimen consisted of CD4+ or CD8+ T cells sorted from blood, obtained in a trial of the OX40 agonist ivuxolimab. This sequence joins TRBV5-1 and TRBJ2-3, with 8 bases aligning to TRBD2. The receptor was isolated from an adult with an advanced solid tumor such as melanoma, head and neck, liver or kidney cancer. The CDR3 region has the DNA TGCGCCAGCCGCCGGGAGGGCCATAGCACAGATACGCAGTATTTT. It yields the protein CASRREGHSTDTQYF.